These T cell receptor beta chains were read from a single sample in a study of T-cell reconstitution after alpha-beta-depleted transplantation in children. A single record per CDR3 protein comes from TCRdb applying MiXCR to the PCR reads. The table records hundreds of thousands of distinct CDR3 sequences, 9.9% of them present only once. This specimen consisted of PBMCs from the stem cell graft donor, obtained from the stem cell graft. The source of these receptors is a human donor who donated a stem cell graft to a child with SCID. The CDR3 runs from the conserved cysteine through the conserved F or W. The order of the fields is clone size, D gene, V gene, J gene, CDR3 protein, CDR3 DNA. D genes are given only for firm matches. Some rows have no size entry. The others give once, few or many, or a class for an expanded clone.

clone_size: many; d_call: -; v_call: TRBV5-1; j_call: TRBJ1-6; cdr3_aa: CASSFSGADSPLHF; cdr3_nt: TGCGCCAGCAGCTTCTCAGGGGCGGATTCACCCCTCCACTTT
clone_size: -; d_call: -; v_call: TRBV7-2; j_call: TRBJ2-5; cdr3_aa: CASSSRSGVKTQYF; cdr3_nt: TGTGCCAGCAGCTCCAGATCAGGGGTAAAGACCCAGTACTTC
clone_size: -; d_call: -; v_call: TRBV7-9; j_call: TRBJ2-2; cdr3_aa: CASSIQGIAGELFF; cdr3_nt: TGTGCCAGCAGCATACAGGGTATCGCCGGGGAGCTGTTTTTT
clone_size: -; d_call: -; v_call: TRBV29-1; j_call: TRBJ1-1; cdr3_aa: CSVEEQNTEAFF; cdr3_nt: TGCAGCGTTGAAGAGCAGAACACTGAAGCTTTCTTT
clone_size: -; d_call: -; v_call: TRBV20-1; j_call: TRBJ2-5; cdr3_aa: CSARLSQETQYF; cdr3_nt: TGCAGTGCACGGCTTTCCCAAGAGACCCAGTACTTC
clone_size: few; d_call: -; v_call: TRBV20-1; j_call: TRBJ2-1; cdr3_aa: CSARDRGQGPYNEQFF; cdr3_nt: TGCAGTGCTAGAGATCGTGGGCAGGGCCCCTACAATGAGCAGTTCTTC
clone_size: many; d_call: TRBD1; v_call: TRBV6-1; j_call: TRBJ1-6; cdr3_aa: CASSQQGAGNSPLHF; cdr3_nt: TGTGCCAGCAGTCAACAGGGGGCAGGTAATTCACCCCTCCACTTT
clone_size: many; d_call: -; v_call: TRBV24-1; j_call: TRBJ2-2; cdr3_aa: CATSELAGELFF; cdr3_nt: TGTGCCACCAGTGAATTGGCCGGGGAGCTGTTTTTT
clone_size: -; d_call: TRBD2; v_call: TRBV5-1; j_call: TRBJ2-4; cdr3_aa: CASSFTSGGADIQYF; cdr3_nt: TGCGCTAGCAGCTTTACTAGCGGGGGGGCAGACATTCAGTACTTC
clone_size: many; d_call: -; v_call: TRBV7-3; j_call: TRBJ1-6; cdr3_aa: CANVEGAPLHF; cdr3_nt: TGTGCCAACGTTGAGGGGGCACCCCTCCACTTT
clone_size: many; d_call: -; v_call: TRBV10-3; j_call: TRBJ2-1; cdr3_aa: CAIRGEGGREGEQFF; cdr3_nt: TGTGCCATCAGGGGAGAGGGGGGCCGAGAAGGCGAGCAGTTCTTC
clone_size: many; d_call: -; v_call: TRBV29-1; j_call: TRBJ2-2; cdr3_aa: CSVEGRENTGELFF; cdr3_nt: TGCAGCGTTGAAGGGCGTGAGAACACCGGGGAGCTGTTTTTT
clone_size: many; d_call: -; v_call: TRBV29-1; j_call: TRBJ2-7; cdr3_aa: CSVRGRAGSYEQYF; cdr3_nt: TGCAGCGTTCGGGGACGGGCCGGCTCCTACGAGCAGTACTTC
clone_size: few; d_call: -; v_call: TRBV18; j_call: TRBJ2-3; cdr3_aa: CASSPQPRSTDTQYF; cdr3_nt: TGTGCCAGCTCACCCCAGCCACGGAGCACAGATACGCAGTATTTT
clone_size: few; d_call: -; v_call: TRBV5-1; j_call: TRBJ1-1; cdr3_aa: CASRKDSMNTEAFF; cdr3_nt: TGCGCCAGCAGGAAGGACAGCATGAACACTGAAGCTTTCTTT